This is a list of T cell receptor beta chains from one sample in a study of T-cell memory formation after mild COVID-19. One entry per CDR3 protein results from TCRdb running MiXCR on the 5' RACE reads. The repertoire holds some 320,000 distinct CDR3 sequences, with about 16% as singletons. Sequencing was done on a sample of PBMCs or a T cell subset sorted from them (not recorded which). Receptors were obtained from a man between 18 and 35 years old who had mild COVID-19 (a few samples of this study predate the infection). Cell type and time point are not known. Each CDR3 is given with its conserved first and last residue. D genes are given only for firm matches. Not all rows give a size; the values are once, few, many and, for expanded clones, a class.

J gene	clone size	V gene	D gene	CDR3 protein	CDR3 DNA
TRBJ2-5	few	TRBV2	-	CASSPPPGWRQTQYF	TGTGCCAGCAGCCCCCCCCCCGGGTGGCGTCAGACCCAGTACTTC
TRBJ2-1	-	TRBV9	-	CASSVESRDEQFF	TGTGCCAGCAGCGTAGAGTCGAGGGATGAGCAGTTCTTC
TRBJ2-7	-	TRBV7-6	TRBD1	CASSLADRASYEQYF	TGTGCCAGCAGCTTAGCTGACAGGGCATCCTACGAGCAGTACTTC
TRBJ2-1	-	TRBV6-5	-	CASSKQSSYNEQFF	TGTGCCAGCAGTAAACAGAGCTCCTACAATGAGCAGTTCTTC
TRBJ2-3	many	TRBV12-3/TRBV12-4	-	CASSLGGGADTQYF	TGTGCCAGCAGTTTGGGTGGGGGGGCGGATACGCAGTATTTT
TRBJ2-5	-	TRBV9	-	CASSVFRSGEETQYF	TGTGCCAGCAGCGTATTTCGTAGCGGTGAAGAGACCCAGTACTTC
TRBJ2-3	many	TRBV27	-	CASSLTGTHTDTQYF	TGTGCCAGCAGTTTAACCGGGACACACACAGATACGCAGTATTTT
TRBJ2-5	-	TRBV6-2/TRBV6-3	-	CASRRRLVGRETQYF	TGTGCCAGCAGGCGGAGACTAGTCGGAAGAGAGACCCAGTACTTC
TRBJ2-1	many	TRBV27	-	CASSLSEGLYNEQFF	TGTGCCAGCAGTTTATCGGAGGGGCTTTACAATGAGCAGTTCTTC
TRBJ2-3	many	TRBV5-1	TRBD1	CASRTGASTDTQYF	TGCGCCAGCAGGACAGGGGCGAGCACAGATACGCAGTATTTT
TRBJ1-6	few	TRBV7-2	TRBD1	CASRRTGAALRNSPLHF	TGTGCCAGCAGGCGTACAGGGGCCGCACTTCGTAATTCACCCCTCCACTTT
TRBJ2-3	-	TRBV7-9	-	CASSSVAAFSTDTQYF	TGTGCCAGCAGCTCCGTAGCGGCCTTTAGCACAGATACGCAGTATTTT
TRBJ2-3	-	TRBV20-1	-	CSSEDYTQYF	TGCAGTTCTGAGGACTATACGCAGTATTTT
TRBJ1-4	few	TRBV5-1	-	CASSLGAGTNEKLFF	TGCGCCAGCAGCTTGGGAGCAGGGACTAATGAAAAACTGTTTTTT
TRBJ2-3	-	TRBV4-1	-	CASSRVSDTQYF	TGCGCCAGCAGCCGCGTTTCAGATACGCAGTATTTT
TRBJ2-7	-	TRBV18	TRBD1	CASSPGPGQSSYEQYF	TGTGCCAGCTCACCAGGTCCGGGACAGAGCTCCTACGAGCAGTACTTC
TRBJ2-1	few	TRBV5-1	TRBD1	CASSPLPGQNNEQFF	TGCGCCAGCAGCCCACTCCCGGGACAGAACAATGAGCAGTTCTTC
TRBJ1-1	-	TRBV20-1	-	CSAPGVMNTEAFF	TGCAGTGCCCCCGGTGTTATGAACACTGAAGCTTTCTTT
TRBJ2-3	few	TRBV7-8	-	CASSLVGPGMDTQYF	TGTGCCAGCAGCTTAGTGGGGCCAGGAATGGATACGCAGTATTTT
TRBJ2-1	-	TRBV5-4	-	CASSLALGGRSNEQFF	TGTGCCAGCAGCTTGGCTCTCGGGGGAAGGTCGAATGAGCAGTTCTTC
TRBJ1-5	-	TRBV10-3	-	CAISEGGQPQHF	TGTGCCATCAGCGAGGGGGGGCAGCCCCAGCATTTT
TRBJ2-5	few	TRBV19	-	CASSTGDWETQYF	TGTGCCAGTAGTACAGGGGATTGGGAGACCCAGTACTTC
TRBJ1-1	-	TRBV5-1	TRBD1	CASSLGQGATEAFF	TGCGCCAGCAGCTTGGGTCAGGGGGCCACTGAAGCTTTCTTT
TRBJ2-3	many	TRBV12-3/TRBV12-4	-	CASSLSGTGLAQYF	TGTGCCAGCAGTTTGTCAGGGACGGGCCTGGCGCAGTATTTT
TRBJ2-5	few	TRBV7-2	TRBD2	CASSPRRGFVAQYF	TGTGCCAGCAGCCCCAGGCGGGGGTTTGTGGCCCAGTACTTC
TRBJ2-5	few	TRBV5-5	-	CASSLTRGWQETQYF	TGTGCCAGCAGCTTGACCAGGGGATGGCAAGAGACCCAGTACTTC
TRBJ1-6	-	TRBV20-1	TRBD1	CSASRDRDDSPLHF	TGCAGTGCTTCCCGGGACAGGGACGATTCACCCCTCCACTTT
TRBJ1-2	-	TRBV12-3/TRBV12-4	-	CASSPRGGVVSNYGYTF	TGTGCCAGCTCACCCCGGGGGGGGGTCGTATCTAACTATGGCTACACCTTC
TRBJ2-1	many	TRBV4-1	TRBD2	CASSSAGPGGNNEQFF	TGCGCCAGCAGCTCGGCCGGCCCGGGGGGGAACAATGAGCAGTTCTTC
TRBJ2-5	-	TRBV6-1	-	CASSEMRVGGETQYF	TGTGCCAGCAGTGAAATGAGGGTAGGGGGAGAGACCCAGTACTTC
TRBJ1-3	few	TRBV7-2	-	CASSLVGSGVSGNTIYF	TGTGCCAGCAGCTTAGTAGGGTCGGGGGTTTCTGGAAACACCATATATTTT
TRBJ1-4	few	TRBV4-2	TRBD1	CASSQDPQGAEKLFF	TGTGCCAGCAGCCAAGATCCCCAGGGGGCGGAAAAACTGTTTTTT
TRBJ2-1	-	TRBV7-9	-	CASSLGQGNDEQFF	TGTGCCAGCAGCTTGGGGCAGGGGAATGATGAGCAGTTCTTC
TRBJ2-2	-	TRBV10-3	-	CATTGAESGELFF	TGTGCCACAACCGGCGCAGAATCCGGGGAGCTGTTTTTT
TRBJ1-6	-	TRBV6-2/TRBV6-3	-	CASSPGLFGSPLHF	TGTGCCAGCAGTCCCGGTCTCTTCGGTTCACCCCTCCACTTT
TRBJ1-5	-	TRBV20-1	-	CSVLTGTHQPQHF	TGCAGTGTACTGACCGGGACCCATCAGCCCCAGCATTTT
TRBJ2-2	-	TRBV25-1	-	CAIRSSHTGELFF	TGTGCCATTCGCTCTAGTCACACCGGGGAGCTGTTTTTT
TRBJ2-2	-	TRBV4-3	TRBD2	CASSQEAGGRIGELFF	TGCGCCAGCAGCCAAGAAGCGGGGGGGCGGATCGGGGAGCTGTTTTTT
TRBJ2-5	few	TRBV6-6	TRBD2	CASSYRTSGDQETQYF	TGTGCCAGCAGTTACCGGACTAGCGGGGACCAAGAGACCCAGTACTTC
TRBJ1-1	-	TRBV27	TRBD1	CASSLWMGAGGTEAFF	TGTGCCAGCAGTTTATGGATGGGGGCAGGGGGCACTGAAGCTTTCTTT
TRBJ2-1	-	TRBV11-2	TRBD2	CASSAGLANEQFF	TGTGCCAGCAGCGCAGGACTAGCCAATGAGCAGTTCTTC
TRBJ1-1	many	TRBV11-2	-	CASSLTGRGTEAFF	TGTGCCAGCAGCTTAACAGGGAGGGGGACTGAAGCTTTCTTT
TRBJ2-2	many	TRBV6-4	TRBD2	CASSGLAGNTGELFF	TGTGCCAGCAGTGGACTAGCGGGGAACACCGGGGAGCTGTTTTTT
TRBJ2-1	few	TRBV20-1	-	CSASRTFNEQFF	TGCAGTGCTAGTAGGACCTTCAATGAGCAGTTCTTC
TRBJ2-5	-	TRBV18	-	CASSPPSETQYF	TGTGCCAGCTCCCCGCCGTCCGAGACCCAGTACTTC
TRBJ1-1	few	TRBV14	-	CASSQAFRGTEAFF	TGTGCCAGCAGCCAAGCCTTTAGGGGCACTGAAGCTTTCTTT
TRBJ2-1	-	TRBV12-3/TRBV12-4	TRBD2	CASSLFLAGDEQFF	TGTGCCAGCAGTTTATTCCTAGCGGGGGATGAGCAGTTCTTC
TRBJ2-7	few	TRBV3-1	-	CASSPLRGLNYEQYF	TGTGCCAGCAGTCCTCTTCGGGGACTGAACTACGAGCAGTACTTC
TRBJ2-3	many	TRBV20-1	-	CSARSPGFKGGTDTQYF	TGCAGTGCTAGAAGTCCAGGATTCAAGGGAGGCACAGATACGCAGTATTTT
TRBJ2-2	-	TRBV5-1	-	CASRPGQTGELFF	TGCGCCAGCAGGCCAGGGCAGACCGGGGAGCTGTTTTTT
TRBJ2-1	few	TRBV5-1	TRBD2	CASGSGGDNEQFF	TGCGCCAGCGGCAGCGGGGGGGACAATGAGCAGTTCTTC
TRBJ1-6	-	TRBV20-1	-	CSARGGNSPLHF	TGCAGTGCTAGAGGAGGGAATTCACCCCTCCACTTT
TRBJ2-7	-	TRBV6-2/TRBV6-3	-	CASTRVGLTYSYEQYF	TGTGCCAGCACCAGAGTGGGGCTTACCTACTCCTACGAGCAGTACTTC
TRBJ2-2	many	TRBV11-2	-	CASSLLSLGELFF	TGTGCCAGCAGCTTATTGAGCCTAGGGGAGCTGTTTTTT
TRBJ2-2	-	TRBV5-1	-	CASSLDAGELFF	TGCGCCAGCAGCTTAGACGCCGGGGAGCTGTTTTTT
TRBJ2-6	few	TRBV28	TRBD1	CASSSRGPGANVLTF	TGTGCCAGCAGTTCGAGGGGGCCAGGGGCCAACGTCCTGACTTTC
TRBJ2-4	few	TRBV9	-	CASSVEQDSNIQYF	TGTGCCAGCAGCGTAGAGCAGGACTCTAACATTCAGTACTTC